Listed below are T cell receptor beta chains from one sample, sequenced in a study of blood T cell repertoires in COVID-19. Profiled with immunoSEQ multiplex PCR; TCRdb holds only in-frame clones, not every one. Of 75,000 to 100,000 clones in the sample, approximately 86% were seen once. The sequenced sample was peripheral blood. The source of these receptors is a woman aged 80 or over with acute or convalescent COVID-19. The CDR3 runs from the conserved cysteine through the conserved F or W. Each record gives: V gene, J gene, D gene, clone size, CDR3 DNA, CDR3 protein. A D gene is named only where the DNA matches it firmly. Some rows mark clone size as missing; the rest say once, few, many or name a class of expanded clone.

TRBV5-5,TRBJ2-7,-,-,TGTGCCAGCAGCTTGGGTCTCAGGGTCTACGAGCAGTACTTC,CASSLGLRVYEQYF
TRBV5-1,TRBJ2-7,-,few,TGCGCCAGCAGGGAAGGGGTCGAGCAGTACTTC,CASREGVEQYF
TRBV18,TRBJ1-1,-,-,TGTGCCAGCTCACCAACGGGGGGAACGGACACTGAAGCTTTCTTT,CASSPTGGTDTEAFF
TRBV7-8,TRBJ1-1,-,-,TGTGCCAGCAGCTTAGGGGCAGGGTCGAACACTGAAGCTTTCTTT,CASSLGAGSNTEAFF
TRBV18,TRBJ2-3,-,-,TGTGCGGGGAGAACTAGCACAGATACGCAGTATTTT,CAGRTSTDTQYF
TRBV5-6,TRBJ1-1,TRBD1,-,TGTGCCAGCAGCTTGGGGCCAGGGGGACTGAACACTGAAGCTTTCTTT,CASSLGPGGLNTEAFF
TRBV19,TRBJ2-7,-,-,TGTGCCAGCAGTATAAGTCCCAGGGACTCCTACGAGCAGTACTTC,CASSISPRDSYEQYF
TRBV18,TRBJ1-5,-,-,TGTGCCAGCTCACCATCGGCAGGGAATCAGCCCCAGCATTTT,CASSPSAGNQPQHF
TRBV29-1,TRBJ2-4,TRBD2,-,TGCAGCGCTGAGGGGCGGGGGGAGATAAACATTCAGTACTTC,CSAEGRGEINIQYF
TRBV28,TRBJ2-1,TRBD1,-,TGTGCCAGCAGTTTGCCGACAGGGATCCCCTACAATGAGCAGTTCTTC,CASSLPTGIPYNEQFF
TRBV7-9,TRBJ2-5,-,-,TGTGCCAGCAGCTTTCAAGGAGGGGAGACCCAGTACTTC,CASSFQGGETQYF
TRBV9,TRBJ1-3,-,-,TGTGCCAGCAGCACTAGACAGGCCCCAAACACCATATATTTT,CASSTRQAPNTIYF
TRBV2,TRBJ2-3,TRBD1,-,TGTGCCAGCAGTGCACAGGGGGCGCGCACAGATACGCAGTATTTT,CASSAQGARTDTQYF
TRBV3-1/TRBV3-2,TRBJ2-5,-,-,TGTGCCAGCAGCCAAGATGACGGAGGAGGGTCGGAGACCCAGTACTTC,CASSQDDGGGSETQYF
TRBV5-4,TRBJ1-1,-,-,TGTGCCAGCAGCCCCCCAGGGTTTGTTGAAGCTTTCTTT,CASSPPGFVEAFF
TRBV10-3,TRBJ1-5,-,-,TGTGCCATCAGTGACTTCGGTCAGCCCCAGCATTTT,CAISDFGQPQHF
TRBV3-1/TRBV3-2,TRBJ2-2,TRBD2,-,TGTGCCAGCAGCCCATGGGGGAGCGGGGGGGCCGCCGGGGAGCTGTTTTTT,CASSPWGSGGAAGELFF
TRBV30,TRBJ1-4,TRBD1,-,TGTGCCTGGAGTAAGGACAGGGCGGGAGAAAAACTGTTTTTT,CAWSKDRAGEKLFF
TRBV3-1/TRBV3-2,TRBJ2-3,TRBD2,few,TGTGCCAGCAGCCCTTCCCTAGGCGGGACTAGAACAGATACGCAGTATTTT,CASSPSLGGTRTDTQYF
TRBV5-1,TRBJ2-2,TRBD2,-,TGCGCCAGCAGCGGGGGACTAGCGGTTAACACCGGGGAGCTGTTTTTT,CASSGGLAVNTGELFF
TRBV7-9,TRBJ1-4,-,-,TGTGCCAGCAGCTTTGAGTGGACTAATGAAAAACTGTTTTTT,CASSFEWTNEKLFF
TRBV30,TRBJ1-2,TRBD1,few,TGTGCCTGGAGTGACAGGGGGCGAAATGGCTACACCTTC,CAWSDRGRNGYTF
TRBV7-9,TRBJ1-1,TRBD1,-,TGTGCCAGCAGCTCGAAGACAGGGGAGGCGAACACTGAAGCTTTCTTT,CASSSKTGEANTEAFF
TRBV27,TRBJ2-1,-,-,TGTGCCAGCAGTTCCAAGGATTCTAGTTCCTACAATGAGCAGTTCTTC,CASSSKDSSSYNEQFF
TRBV5-1,TRBJ2-7,TRBD1,-,TGCGCCAGCAGCTTGGGCGGGACAGGGGAATACGAGCAGTACTTC,CASSLGGTGEYEQYF
TRBV19,TRBJ1-4,-,-,TGTGCCAGTACCCCGGGAGGGGGGGCGCGGGGTGAAAAACTGTTTTTT,CASTPGGGARGEKLFF
TRBV6-6,TRBJ2-7,-,-,TGTGCCAGCAGTTCTACATATGGACACACTTACTACGAGCAGTACTTC,CASSSTYGHTYYEQYF